Below are 30 T cell receptor beta chains sequenced from a single sample in a study of blood T cell repertoires in COVID-19. Using immunoSEQ multiplex PCR, the repertoire was profiled, and TCRdb retains in-frame clones only, with some absent. Of 100,000 to 130,000 clones listed, around 88% are singletons. What was sequenced was peripheral blood. These receptor sequences come from a man aged 50 to 60 with active or convalescent COVID-19.

This clone showed up just once. This chain joins TRBV7-9 and TRBJ1-5; a weak D match, TRBD1 (5 bases). The germline V gene encodes CDR1 SEHNR and CDR2 FQNEAQ (reference sequence). The CDR3 totals 14 residues. V lost 4 bases and J lost 15, with 22 bases in between. CDR3 in amino acids: CASSSTTGFPPLHF. The CDR3 DNA follows: TGTGCCAGCAGCTCAACTACAGGTTTTCCCCCCTTGCATTTT. Together with reference TRBV7-9 and TRBJ1-5, the CDR3 gives the full variable domain: DTGVSQNPRHKITKRGQNVTFRCDPISEHNRLYWYRQTLGQGPEFLTYFQNEAQLEKSRLLSDRFSAERPKGSFSTLEIQRTEQGDSAMYLCASSSTTGFPPLHFGDGTRLSIL.

The CDR3 DNA reads TGCGCCAGCAGCCAAGAAGGCCACAGGGACAATGAGCAGTTCTTC. Its translation is CASSQEGHRDNEQFF. The chain employs TRBV4-3 and TRBJ2-1; weak D call: TRBD1 (6 bases). This CDR3 contains 15 residues. Deletions cut 0 bases from V and 5 bases from J, with 11 bases between. CDR1 is LGHNA, CDR2 YSLEER, per germline.

This chain joins TRBV7-9 and TRBJ2-7; D unclear. The CDR3 is made up of 15 amino acids. The germline V gene has CDR1 SEHNR and CDR2 FQNEAQ (reference sequence). The germline V and J ends were trimmed by 3 bases and 3 bases, with 15 bases remaining between them. The CDR3 reads CASSFYGDSFYEQYF. The CDR3 DNA sequence: TGTGCCAGCAGCTTTTACGGAGATTCCTTCTACGAGCAGTACTTC. The variable domain in full, with the rest retrieved from reference TRBV7-9 and TRBJ2-7, is DTGVSQNPRHKITKRGQNVTFRCDPISEHNRLYWYRQTLGQGPEFLTYFQNEAQLEKSRLLSDRFSAERPKGSFSTLEIQRTEQGDSAMYLCASSFYGDSFYEQYFGPGTRLTVT.

This clone has just one count. The V call is TRBV7-8, the J call TRBJ1-3; D gene unclear. V was trimmed by 2 bases and J by 0 bases, leaving 5 bases between them. Germline V gives CDR1 SGHVS, CDR2 FQNEAQ. The CDR3 extends over 14 amino acids. The CDR3 nucleotides read TGTGCCAGCAGCTTACAGGTCTCTGGAAACACCATATATTTT. Translated, it gives CASSLQVSGNTIYF.

V usage is TRBV20-1 and J usage is TRBJ2-1; 9 bases line up with TRBD2. V trimming: 3 bases; J trimming: 10 bases; junction bases outside the gene matches: 10. Germline V gene data show CDR1 as DFQATT and CDR2 as SNEGSKA (reference sequence). The CDR3 contains 14 residues. The CDR3 bases are TGCAGTGCTAGTAATGCGGGACTAGCCGGAGAGCAGTTCTTC. It translates to CSASNAGLAGEQFF.

The CDR3 sequence is CASSYTAGVSGELFF. The CDR3 coding sequence is TGTGCCAGCAGCTATACCGCGGGAGTAAGCGGGGAGCTGTTTTTT. The chain employs TRBV3-1 (or the pseudogene TRBV3-2) and TRBJ2-2; TRBD2 matches at 7 bases. Germline V gene sequence: CDR1 LGHDT, CDR2 YNNKEL (reference sequence). CDR3 length equals 15 residues. Trimming at V came to 5 bases and at J to 7 bases, leaving 10 bases not matched to a gene.

Only one count was recorded for this clone. The chain carries TRBV10-3 and TRBJ2-4; 7 positions agree with TRBD2. Germline CDR1 ENHRY, CDR2 SYGVKD. The CDR3 loop spans 14 amino acids. V shed 4 bases and J 5 bases; nucleotides not matched to a gene: 5. The CDR3 here is CAISVEGGQNIQYF. The CDR3, as DNA: TGTGCCATCAGTGTGGAGGGAGGGCAAAACATTCAGTACTTC.

The chain carries TRBV5-1 and TRBJ2-3; TRBD2 aligns across 13 bases. Losses at the gene ends were 0 bases for V and 5 bases for J; bases not matched to a gene: 3. CDR3 length: 16 amino acids. Germline assignment: CDR1 SGHRS and CDR2 YFSETQ. CDR3 nucleotide sequence: TGCGCCAGCAGCTTGGGGACTAGCGGGAGAATAGATACGCAGTATTTT. This encodes CASSLGTSGRIDTQYF.

The V and J genes are TRBV19 and TRBJ1-3, with unresolved D. The CDR3 sequence is 13 residues long. Per the germline V gene, CDR1 is LNHDA and CDR2 is SQIVND (reference sequence). Trimming took off 7 bases at V and 3 bases at J, with 10 bases between the two ends. The CDR3 loop reads CASTGLGGNTIYF. The CDR3 bases are TGTGCCAGTACTGGGCTGGGTGGAAACACCATATATTTT.

The chain carries TRBV28 and TRBJ2-7; TRBD2 matches at 8 bases. This CDR3 comprises 15 residues. The germline V gene has CDR1 MDHEN and CDR2 SYDVKM. V lost 6 bases and J lost 3; bases outside the gene matches: 10. The CDR3 DNA follows: TGTGCCAGCAGATTCGCGGGAGGCCGGAACTACGAGCAGTACTTC. The encoded protein is CASRFAGGRNYEQYF.

This clone showed up just once. The V and J genes are TRBV5-4 and TRBJ2-5, with TRBD2 as a possible D gene (6 bases). Germline V gives CDR1 SGHNT, CDR2 YYREEE (reference sequence). V shed 2 bases and J shed 5 bases, with 13 bases lying between them. This CDR3 contains 14 residues. The CDR3 is CASSFPRDGETQYF. The CDR3 DNA is TGTGCCAGCAGCTTCCCGCGGGACGGGGAGACCCAGTACTTC.

The chain is built from TRBV4-1 and TRBJ2-7; TRBD2 agrees at 7 bases. The trim removed 0 bases at V and 3 bases at J, leaving 14 bases unmatched. The V gene's germline CDR1 is MGHRA and CDR2 YSYEKL. CDR3 size: 18 residues. Here the CDR3 reads CASSQEGWVREKLYEQYF. The CDR3 coding sequence is TGCGCCAGCAGCCAAGAGGGGTGGGTGCGGGAGAAACTCTACGAGCAGTACTTC.

Written as DNA, the CDR3 is TGTGCCAGCACTCTGACGCGGGAGATGGGCAATGAGCAGTTCTTC. Its translation is CASTLTREMGNEQFF. The chain links TRBV2 to TRBJ2-1, with 7 bases aligning to TRBD2. CDR3 length: 15 residues. CDR1 and CDR2 (germline): SNHLY, FYNNEI. V dropped 7 bases and J dropped 6; count of bases not matched to a gene: 12.

DNA of the CDR3: TGTGCCAGCAGCCCCAGACGGGAACCGAACTATGGCTACACCTTC. Translated, it gives CASSPRREPNYGYTF. The chain has TRBV7-2 and TRBJ1-2; no clear D gene. The CDR3 is made up of 15 amino acids. Germline V CDR1 and CDR2: SGHTA, FQGNSA. V lost 5 bases to trimming and J lost 2 bases, with 15 bases between them.

V and J are TRBV6-2 or TRBV6-3 and TRBJ2-2; D perhaps matches TRBD2 (6 bases). V lost 6 bases, J lost 3 bases, and 8 bases lay in between. CDR3 length: 13 amino acids. The V gene's germline CDR1 is MNHEY and CDR2 SVGEGT. The CDR3 nucleotides read TGTGCCAGCAGCCGGGACTACACCGGGGAGCTGTTTTTT. The encoded protein is CASSRDYTGELFF.

The chain uses TRBV27 and TRBJ1-3; possibly TRBD1 for D (6 bases). Germline loops: CDR1 MNHEY, CDR2 SMNVEV (reference sequence). CDR3 size: 16 residues. Trimming removed 5 bases at V and 1 base at J, with 15 bases between. CDR3 coding DNA: TGTGCCAGCAGTAACAGGGCGTATGGGTCTGGAAACACCATATATTTT. Translated: CASSNRAYGSGNTIYF.

V gene TRBV21-1 combines with J gene TRBJ2-1; TRBD2 is the table's D call and was not checked against the DNA. TRBV21-1 is an annotated pseudogene. The CDR3 covers 17 residues. The CDR3 sequence is CASSKHPGLSSYNEQFF. CDR3 in DNA: TGTGCCAGCAGCAAACACCCCGGGTTAAGCTCCTACAATGAGCAGTTCTTC.

The chain joins TRBV27 to TRBJ2-1, with a tentative D call TRBD2 (6 bases). Per germline, CDR1 MNHEY and CDR2 SMNVEV (reference sequence). With 3 bases removed from V and 4 bases from J, the gap between germline ends came to 10 bases. This CDR3 spans 14 amino acids. CDR3 sequence: CASSLEGLYNEQFF. CDR3 in DNA: TGTGCCAGCAGTTTGGAGGGCTTATACAATGAGCAGTTCTTC.

The CDR3 sequence: CASRREKETQYF. As DNA, the CDR3 is TGCGCCAGCAGGAGGGAGAAGGAGACCCAGTACTTC. This chain connects TRBV5-1 to TRBJ2-5, with a tentative D call TRBD2 (5 bases). The V end lost 5 bases, the J end lost 5 bases, and 10 bases lay between the germline ends. Per germline, CDR1 SGHRS and CDR2 YFSETQ. The CDR3 spans 12 residues.

The CDR3 loop reads CATDQPGVGYNEQFF. CDR3 DNA: TGTGCCACCGACCAACCCGGGGTTGGCTACAATGAGCAGTTCTTC. The chain couples TRBV25-1 to TRBJ2-1; D perhaps matches TRBD2 (5 bases). The V end was cut by 10 bases, the J end by 3 bases, with 19 bases between. The CDR3 loop spans 15 amino acids. Germline V gene data show CDR1 as MGHDK and CDR2 as SYGVNS. Complete variable domain (other parts from reference TRBV25-1 and TRBJ2-1): EADIYQTPRYLVIGTGKKITLECSQTMGHDKMYWYQQDPGMELHLIHYSYGVNSTEKGDLSSESTVSRIRTEHFPLTLESARPSHTSQYLCATDQPGVGYNEQFFGPGTRLTVL.

The rearrangement uses TRBV7-9 and TRBJ1-2; D may be TRBD1 (5 bases). V shed 2 bases and J shed 3 bases, with 16 bases lying between them. Germline V CDR1 and CDR2: SEHNR, FQNEAQ (reference sequence). The CDR3 is 16 residues long. In nucleotides, the CDR3 is TGTGCCAGCAGCTTAAACCCACTGGACACTTACTATGGCTACACCTTC. Residues: CASSLNPLDTYYGYTF.

The CDR3 loop reads CASSTGSLTEAFF. For the CDR3, the DNA is TGTGCCAGCAGCACAGGGAGTTTGACTGAAGCTTTCTTT. The chain employs TRBV5-6 and TRBJ1-1; perhaps TRBD1 as D (6 bases). From germline, CDR1 is SGHDT and CDR2 YYEEEE. The CDR3 is 13 amino acids. V was shortened by 4 bases and J by 5 bases, with 12 bases between the two germline ends.

In this sample, this clone turned up a few times. V is TRBV4-3 and J is TRBJ2-7, with D hard to call. The CDR3 runs to 14 residues. Trimming left V 4 bases short and J 3 bases short, with 13 bases between. CDR1 and CDR2 from the germline V gene are LGHNA and YSLEER. CDR3 nucleotides: TGCGCCAGCAGCCTATCGGCGGAAATCTACGAGCAGTACTTC. Its protein is CASSLSAEIYEQYF.

The rearrangement uses TRBV29-1 and TRBJ2-2; 8 bases align to TRBD1. This CDR3 comprises 14 residues. V gave up 7 bases and J gave up 4 bases; unmatched junction bases: 8. CDR1 is SQVTM and CDR2 is ANQGSEA in the germline V gene. CDR3 in amino acids: CSAGQGRATGELFF. The CDR3 DNA reads as TGCAGCGCTGGACAGGGAAGGGCCACCGGGGAGCTGTTTTTT.

J is TRBJ1-2 and V is TRBV6-5, with D tentatively TRBD1 (6 bases). The CDR3 consists of 14 residues. The germline CDR1 and CDR2 sequences are MNHEY and SVGAGI. V lost 5 bases and J 3 bases, leaving 13 bases between the germline ends. The CDR3 coding sequence is TGTGCCAGCAGTCCGCAAGGGGGACACTATGGCTACACCTTC. This encodes CASSPQGGHYGYTF.

The J gene is TRBJ2-7, the V gene TRBV19, with D possibly TRBD2 on 7 matching bases. V was clipped by 1 base and J by 3 bases, with 16 bases between them. This CDR3 spans 16 amino acids. The V gene's germline CDR1 is LNHDA and CDR2 SQIVND (reference sequence). CDR3 in DNA: TGTGCCAGTAGTATAGGGTCCAGCGGGACAATCTACGAGCAGTACTTC. Amino acids: CASSIGSSGTIYEQYF.

V gene TRBV30 combines with J gene TRBJ2-7, with D hard to call. V was shortened by 2 bases and J by 0 bases, with 14 bases between the two germline ends. From germline, CDR1 is GTSNPN and CDR2 SVGIG (reference sequence). This CDR3 has 15 residues. The CDR3 DNA follows: TGTGCCTGGAGTAGGCCAGGTGACGTCTCCTACGAGCAGTACTTC. Translating it yields CAWSRPGDVSYEQYF.

The V gene is TRBV19, the J gene TRBJ1-4; D uncertain. From germline, CDR1 is LNHDA and CDR2 SQIVND (reference sequence). CDR3 length equals 14 residues. Trimming shortened V by 3 bases and J by 7 bases, and 12 bases separated the two germline ends. The CDR3 protein is CASSIWVEGEKLFF. The CDR3, as DNA: TGTGCCAGTAGTATCTGGGTAGAGGGTGAAAAACTGTTTTTT. Complete variable domain (other parts from reference TRBV19 and TRBJ1-4): DGGITQSPKYLFRKEGQNVTLSCEQNLNHDAMYWYRQDPGQGLRLIYYSQIVNDFQKGDIAEGYSVSREKKESFPLTVTSAQKNPTAFYLCASSIWVEGEKLFFGSGTQLSVL.

This rearrangement joins TRBV28 to TRBJ2-5; 9 bases are a match to TRBD1. Germline V gene sequence: CDR1 MDHEN, CDR2 SYDVKM. CDR3 length: 15 amino acids. Unmatched junction bases numbered 10, after V lost 4 bases and J lost 7 bases. CDR3 residues: CASSSQGAQEVTQYF. Here the CDR3 DNA reads TGTGCCAGCAGTTCACAGGGGGCGCAGGAGGTGACCCAGTACTTC. The entire variable domain, with the rest obtained from reference TRBV28 and TRBJ2-5, is as follows: DVKVTQSSRYLVKRTGEKVFLECVQDMDHENMFWYRQDPGLGLRLIYFSYDVKMKEKGDIPEGYSVSREKKERFSLILESASTNQTSMYLCASSSQGAQEVTQYFGPGTRLLVL.

This clone was observed a handful of times. The CDR3 nucleotides are TGCAGCGAGGGACAGCACACAGATACGCAGTATTTT. It specifies CSEGQHTDTQYF. The rearrangement uses TRBV29-1 and TRBJ2-3, with TRBD1 identical over 7 bases. V gave up 7 bases and J gave up 2 bases; unmatched junction bases: 3. CDR1 is SQVTM, CDR2 ANQGSEA, per germline. CDR3 size: 12 residues.